This T cell receptor beta chain was identified during a study of immune evolution from preneoplasia to lung adenocarcinoma. This clone was counted a single time. Germline V gives CDR1 ENHRY, CDR2 SYGVKD. The ends were cut back, 0 bases at V and 0 bases at J, with 6 bases in the middle. The length of the CDR3 is 15 residues. Libraries were prepared by immunoSEQ multiplex PCR; TCRdb keeps only in-frame clonotypes and omits some of them. The data contain a few thousand clones, around 90% of them singletons. This receptor was taken from a person aged 50 to 59 with lung adenocarcinoma. The sequenced sample was FFPE invasive lung adenocarcinoma tissue. This chain uses TRBV10-3 with TRBJ2-1, with D possibly called TRBD1 or TRBD2 (5 bases each). The DNA for the CDR3 is TGTGCCATCAGTGAGTCTGGGGGCTCCTACAATGAGCAGTTCTTC. Translation: CAISESGGSYNEQFF.